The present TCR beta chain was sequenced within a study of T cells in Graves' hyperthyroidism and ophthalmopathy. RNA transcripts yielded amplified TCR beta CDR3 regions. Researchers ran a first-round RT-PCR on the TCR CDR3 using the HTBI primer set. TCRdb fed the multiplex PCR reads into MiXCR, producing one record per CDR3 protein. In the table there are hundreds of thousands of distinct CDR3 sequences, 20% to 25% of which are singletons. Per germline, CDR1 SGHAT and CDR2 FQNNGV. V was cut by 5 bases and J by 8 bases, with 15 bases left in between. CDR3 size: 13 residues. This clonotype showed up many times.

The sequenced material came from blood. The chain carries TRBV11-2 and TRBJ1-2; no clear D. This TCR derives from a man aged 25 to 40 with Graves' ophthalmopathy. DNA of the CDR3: TGTGCCAGCAGCCCCTCCATCCCTGGAGGCTACACCTTC. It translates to CASSPSIPGGYTF.